A selection of T cell receptor beta chains follows, all from one sample in a study of STAT5B mutations in CD4+ large granular lymphocyte leukemia. Produced via immunoSEQ multiplex PCR; TCRdb's table is partial and in-frame only. This table has approximately 27,000 clones, 65% to 90% appearing once. Material for sequencing was CD4+ T cells from blood buffy coats. These receptors all stem from a human donor in good health. Both conserved end residues are part of each CDR3. Each record gives: clone size, J gene, D gene, V gene, CDR3 protein, CDR3 DNA. D genes are given only for firm matches. Clone size is shown for a subset of rows, as once, few, many or a class of expanded clone.

>NA|TRBJ2-4|NA|TRBV10-1
CASRKQGPLAKNIQYF
TGCGCCAGCAGGAAACAGGGCCCACTGGCCAAAAACATTCAGTACTTC
>NA|TRBJ2-3|NA|TRBV12-2
CASRLGSGDRTDTQYF
TGTGCAAGTCGCTTAGGTAGCGGGGATCGAACAGATACGCAGTATTTT
>NA|TRBJ1-5|NA|TRBV19
CASSIADVQPQHF
TGTGCCAGTAGTATAGCGGACGTTCAGCCCCAGCATTTT
>NA|TRBJ1-2|TRBD1|TRBV7-3
CASSSQPTGTGLHYGYTF
TGTGCCAGCAGCTCCCAGCCGACCGGGACAGGGCTCCACTATGGCTACACCTTC
>NA|TRBJ1-6|TRBD1|TRBV18
CASSPGQGLSPLHF
TGTGCCAGCTCGCCGGGACAGGGACTTTCACCCCTCCACTTT
>once|TRBJ1-1|NA|TRBV19
CASSPLGVNTEAFF
TGTGCCAGTAGTCCCCTCGGGGTAAACACTGAAGCTTTCTTT
>NA|TRBJ2-3|NA|TRBV9
CASSTGGSTDTQYF
TGTGCCAGCAGCACCGGGGGTAGCACAGATACGCAGTATTTT
>NA|TRBJ2-1|TRBD2|TRBV15
CATSRAKGTSGAPSEQFF
TGTGCCACCAGCAGAGCAAAGGGGACTAGCGGGGCCCCTAGTGAGCAGTTCTTC
>NA|TRBJ2-5|NA|TRBV11-2
CASRGGPQETQYF
TGTGCCAGCAGGGGAGGTCCCCAAGAGACCCAGTACTTC
>NA|TRBJ2-5|NA|TRBV5-1
CATSPGPQETQYF
TGCGCCACTTCGCCCGGGCCGCAAGAGACCCAGTACTTC
>NA|TRBJ2-3|TRBD2|TRBV19
CASRGLAVSTDTQYF
TGTGCCAGTAGGGGACTAGCGGTTAGCACAGATACGCAGTATTTT
>NA|TRBJ1-1|NA|TRBV6-6
CASSVTVRTEAFF
TGTGCCAGCAGTGTGACAGTACGCACTGAAGCTTTCTTT
>NA|TRBJ2-5|TRBD2|TRBV5-1
CASRAGGPGETQYF
TGCGCCAGCAGAGCGGGGGGGCCGGGTGAGACCCAGTACTTC
>NA|TRBJ1-6|NA|TRBV28
CASKKGSPLHF
TGTGCCAGCAAAAAGGGGTCACCCCTCCACTTT
>NA|TRBJ1-5|NA|TRBV7-2
CASSLTNQPQHF
TGTGCCAGCAGCCTGACCAATCAGCCCCAGCATTTT
>once|TRBJ2-6|NA|TRBV7-2
CASSLLTTGANVLTF
TGTGCCAGCAGCTTATTGACAACTGGGGCCAACGTCCTGACTTTC
>NA|TRBJ2-5|NA|TRBV11-2
CASSLVSPETQYF
TGTGCCAGCAGCTTAGTCTCGCCTGAGACCCAGTACTTC
>NA|TRBJ2-3|TRBD2|TRBV9
CASSSESGRAADTQYF
TGTGCCAGCAGCTCAGAAAGCGGGAGGGCAGCAGATACGCAGTATTTT
>NA|TRBJ2-5|TRBD1|TRBV29-1
CSVAPGGGETQYF
TGCAGCGTTGCCCCAGGGGGCGGAGAGACCCAGTACTTC
>NA|TRBJ2-3|NA|TRBV4-1
CASSQYQRQNTQYF
TGCGCCAGCAGCCAGTACCAGAGGCAAAATACGCAGTATTTT
>NA|TRBJ2-1|NA|TRBV5-6
CASSGTFFNNEQFF
TGTGCCAGCAGCGGGACTTTTTTTAACAATGAGCAGTTCTTC
>NA|TRBJ2-1|NA|TRBV5-1
CASSKGGASDEQFF
TGCGCCAGCAGCAAGGGGGGGGCCTCAGATGAGCAGTTCTTC
>NA|TRBJ2-1|TRBD2|TRBV5-4
CASSLGGGSSYNEQFF
TGTGCCAGCAGCCTGGGGGGAGGGAGCTCCTACAATGAGCAGTTCTTC
>NA|TRBJ2-1|NA|TRBV7-8
CASSFRLAQFF
TGTGCCAGCAGCTTCAGGCTAGCACAGTTCTTC
>NA|TRBJ2-1|NA|TRBV7-2
CASSSVIYNEQFF
TGTGCCAGCAGCTCTGTGATCTACAATGAGCAGTTCTTC
>NA|TRBJ2-7|NA|TRBV12-2
CASRLELGRCHEQYF
TGTGCAAGTCGCTTAGAACTAGGAAGGTGCCACGAGCAGTACTTC
>NA|TRBJ1-4|NA|TRBV6-6
CASSQGGGNEKLFF
TGTGCCAGCAGCCAAGGGGGGGGTAATGAAAAACTGTTTTTT
>few|TRBJ1-4|TRBD1|TRBV19
CASSKTGGDEKLFF
TGTGCCAGTAGTAAGACAGGGGGGGATGAAAAACTGTTTTTT
>NA|TRBJ1-2|NA|TRBV19
CASSATPGTLGGYTF
TGTGCCAGTAGTGCAACCCCCGGGACCCTCGGAGGCTACACCTTC
>NA|TRBJ2-2|TRBD2|TRBV6-9
CASRRGLAMGTPGELFF
TGTGCCAGCAGACGGGGACTAGCTATGGGAACCCCCGGGGAGCTGTTTTTT
>NA|TRBJ1-6|NA|TRBV19
CASSTGVYDQALHF
TGTGCCAGTAGTACAGGTGTCTATGATCAGGCCCTCCACTTT
>NA|TRBJ1-3|NA|TRBV13
CASSASGAGNTIYF
TGTGCCAGCAGCGCGTCAGGAGCTGGAAACACCATATATTTT
>once|TRBJ1-4|TRBD1|TRBV5-1
CASSQGQGAGEKLFF
TGCGCCAGCAGCCAGGGACAGGGGGCAGGGGAAAAACTGTTTTTT
>NA|TRBJ1-2|NA|TRBV5-8
CASSPGPAERGYTF
TGTGCCAGCAGCCCGGGACCAGCTGAGCGAGGCTACACCTTC
>NA|TRBJ1-1|NA|TRBV7-2
CASSLAESNTEAFF
TGTGCCAGCAGCTTAGCGGAATCAAACACTGAAGCTTTCTTT
>NA|TRBJ2-3|NA|TRBV2
CASSGGVLDTQYF
TGTGCCAGCAGTGGTGGGGTTCTGGATACGCAGTATTTT
>NA|TRBJ1-2|NA|TRBV14
CASSPRTSDGYTF
TGTGCCAGCAGCCCACGGACAAGCGATGGCTACACCTTC
>once|TRBJ1-4|TRBD1|TRBV6-1
CASSARQGIFEKLFF
TGTGCCAGCAGTGCACGACAGGGGATTTTCGAAAAACTGTTTTTT
>few|TRBJ2-2|NA|TRBV7-6
CASSLALGLGLGELFF
TGTGCCAGCAGCTTAGCCTTGGGGCTAGGGCTAGGGGAGCTGTTTTTT
>NA|TRBJ2-3|TRBD2|TRBV19
CASSTTSGEVDTQYF
TGTGCCAGTAGTACCACTAGCGGGGAGGTGGATACGCAGTATTTT
>NA|TRBJ1-5|NA|TRBV6-5
CASRGRNNQPQHF
TGTGCCAGCCGTGGACGGAACAATCAGCCCCAGCATTTT
>NA|TRBJ2-5|TRBD2|TRBV4-3
CASSQVAGAETQYF
TGCGCCAGCAGCCAAGTAGCGGGAGCAGAGACCCAGTACTTC
>few|TRBJ1-6|TRBD1|TRBV6-1
CASSEEPGGPLHF
TGTGCCAGCAGTGAAGAACCAGGGGGACCCCTCCACTTT
>NA|TRBJ2-3|NA|TRBV2
CASSALRTDTQYF
TGTGCCAGCAGTGCCCTGCGCACAGATACGCAGTATTTT
>NA|TRBJ1-2|NA|TRBV5-5
CASSLAVNGGYTF
TGTGCCAGCAGCTTGGCTGTAAATGGGGGCTACACCTTC
>NA|TRBJ1-4|NA|TRBV29-1
CSVSVQGEKLFF
TGCAGCGTTTCCGTCCAGGGGGAAAAACTGTTTTTT
>NA|TRBJ2-3|TRBD2|TRBV5-8
CASSIWASGDTQYF
TGTGCCAGCAGCATTTGGGCTAGCGGAGATACGCAGTATTTT
>few|TRBJ1-1|NA|TRBV7-8
CASTPGNTEAFF
TGTGCCAGCACACCAGGGAACACTGAAGCTTTCTTT
>NA|TRBJ1-6|NA|TRBV28
CASSSEFEEGRYHF
TGTGCCAGCAGTTCAGAATTCGAAGAGGGACGGTACCACTTT
>once|TRBJ1-4|TRBD1|TRBV6-1
CASSALDRGDEKLFF
TGTGCCAGCAGTGCCCTGGACAGGGGGGACGAAAAACTGTTTTTT
>NA|TRBJ2-5|NA|TRBV6-5
CASSPSWARQETQYF
TGTGCCAGCAGCCCAAGTTGGGCCAGACAAGAGACCCAGTACTTC
>NA|TRBJ1-2|NA|TRBV5-8
CASSLVGFNYGYTF
TGTGCCAGCAGCTTGGTCGGCTTTAACTATGGCTACACCTTC
>NA|TRBJ2-7|TRBD1|TRBV27
CASSQHRGTVGNEQYF
TGTGCCAGCAGTCAGCACAGGGGGACAGTTGGTAACGAGCAGTACTTC
>NA|TRBJ2-5|TRBD2|TRBV15
CATSRWASGQETQYF
TGTGCCACCAGCAGGTGGGCTAGCGGACAAGAGACCCAGTACTTC
>NA|TRBJ2-5|TRBD2|TRBV7-3
CASSFSGNQETQYF
TGTGCCAGCAGCTTTAGCGGGAACCAAGAGACCCAGTACTTC